These T cell receptor beta chains were read from a single sample in a study of blood T cell repertoires in COVID-19. Assay used: immunoSEQ multiplex PCR; TCRdb lists only in-frame clones, some missing. This table has around 93,000 clones, 70% to 90% appearing once. Specimen: peripheral blood. Every receptor here comes from a man aged 60-69 years with acute or convalescent COVID-19. The CDR3 runs from the conserved cysteine through the conserved F or W.

v_gene	CDR3aa
TRBV4-1	CASSQISAGVISYNEQFF
TRBV25-1	CASSPGGDTQYF
TRBV9	CASSVYAGDRETQYF
TRBV6-5	CATRSRDGSNQPQHF
TRBV30	CAGGGTPVGNEKLFF
TRBV19	CASSATGQLNQPQHF
TRBV27	CASSSTGRPEAFF
TRBV18	CASSPLDRLTEAFF
TRBV7-2	CASSLARQSETQYF
TRBV7-2	CASSFGGGAGAYNEQFF
TRBV7-8	CASSLNRGATDTQYF
TRBV3-1/TRBV3-2	CASSLSQDGLEGCGQPQHF
TRBV11-3	CASSRYGTSINGDEQFF
TRBV19	CASSILAGNTGELFF
TRBV11-1	CASRRDRNFYEQYF
TRBV11-1	CASSRGQGINYGYTF
TRBV7-8	CASSLGGTGLQFF
TRBV10-2	CASRAGTSGYNEQFF
TRBV19	CASKIAGVLGELFF
TRBV11-2	CASLDRDRGGKLFF
TRBV19	CASSSQNNQPQHF
TRBV6-5	CASGTGQETQYF
TRBV6-5	CASSLQLNTEAFF
TRBV27	CASSLRVGTGGFYGYTF
TRBV5-1	CASSHGQGYNSPLHF
TRBV29-1	CSVGPRGEQFF
TRBV2	CASSVPSGGFKTQYF
TRBV10-3	CAIGGLAEPQETQYF
TRBV7-8	CASSTRQGATEAFF
TRBV6-4	CASSDRGVGNEQFF
TRBV5-4	CASSSTGSSTDTQYF
TRBV11-3	CASSGNAGVREQYF
TRBV3-1/TRBV3-2	CASSPTGGYGYTF
TRBV4-3	CASSQADRAGYGYTF
TRBV12-3/TRBV12-4	CASSQGPFWEAFF
TRBV5-8	CASSLTSGGAGEQYF
TRBV9	CASSVTGISGTEAFF
TRBV19	CASSMQGWTVHTEAFF
TRBV6-2/TRBV6-3	CASSAPGQKKIYGYTF
TRBV14	CASSQDAAYEQYF
TRBV19	CASRPGQGSGSPLHF
TRBV2	CASSERQGNTEAFF